What follows are 25 T cell receptor beta chains derived from one specimen sequenced in a study of T cells in tuberculosis. Sequencing was performed with immunoSEQ multiplex PCR; in TCRdb, only in-frame clones are kept and a portion is missing. The sample includes about 37,000 clones, 94% of them seen just once. The sequenced sample consisted of PBMCs. The receptors derive from a donor aged 10-29 years with latent tuberculosis or without tuberculosis infection. Some clones in this sample may be carry-over from other donors' samples.

This chain uses TRBV11-2 with TRBJ1-1; TRBD1 agrees at 8 bases. The CDR3 contains 12 residues. With V trimmed by 10 bases and J by 7 bases, 8 bases remained unmatched. The germline gives CDR1 SGHAT, CDR2 FQNNGV. The CDR3 loop reads CAISSGTGEAFF. The CDR3 DNA sequence: TGTGCCATTTCATCCGGGACAGGTGAAGCTTTCTTT.

The genes are TRBV6-6 and TRBJ2-2; D is perhaps TRBD1 (6 bases). This CDR3 contains 15 residues. Germline V gene data show CDR1 as MNHNY and CDR2 as SVGAGI (reference sequence). The V and J ends lost 10 bases and 0 bases respectively, with 15 bases between them. The CDR3 sequence is CATGMGAPNTGELFF. In DNA, the CDR3 is TGTGCCACCGGGATGGGGGCGCCGAACACCGGGGAGCTGTTTTTT.

The chain uses TRBV5-8 and TRBJ2-7; D uncertain. V gave up 1 base and J gave up 2 bases, with 13 bases separating them. CDR3 size: 15 residues. CDR1 is SGHTS and CDR2 is YDEGEE in the germline V gene. The CDR3 region is CASSLSSGGTYEQYF. The CDR3 DNA is TGTGCCAGCAGCTTGAGCTCCGGCGGAACCTACGAGCAGTACTTC.

The genes are TRBV6-5 and TRBJ2-1, with D tentatively TRBD1 (5 bases). Trimming removed 4 bases from V and 6 bases from J, with 7 bases in between. CDR1 and CDR2 (germline): MNHEY, SVGAGI. This CDR3 has 12 amino acids. CDR3 nucleotides: TGTGCCAGCAGTTCAGGGATCAATGAGCAGTTCTTC. It yields the protein CASSSGINEQFF.

The chain has TRBV30 and TRBJ1-1; D unresolved. This CDR3 contains 15 residues. The V and J ends lost 2 bases and 1 base respectively, with 14 bases between them. Germline CDR1 is GTSNPN and CDR2 is SVGIG (reference sequence). CDR3 loop: CAWSLIRAPNTEAFF. The CDR3 nucleotides read TGTGCCTGGAGTCTTATCAGAGCGCCGAACACTGAAGCTTTCTTT.

The gene calls are TRBV6-1 and TRBJ2-6; no clear D. Germline CDR1 is MNHNS and CDR2 is SASEGT. Trimming shortened V by 4 bases and J by 0 bases, and 7 bases separated the two germline ends. CDR3 length: 15 residues. The CDR3 loop is CASSAKASGANVLTF. The CDR3 region has the DNA TGTGCCAGCAGTGCAAAAGCCTCTGGGGCCAACGTCCTGACTTTC.

The chain is built from TRBV7-9 and TRBJ2-1, with TRBD2 matching over 8 bases. The germline CDR1 and CDR2 sequences are SEHNR and FQNEAQ (reference sequence). V was pared by 5 bases and J by 10 bases, with 4 bases of the junction left unmatched. The CDR3 consists of 12 residues. The CDR3: CASSSASGEQFF. CDR3 DNA: TGTGCCAGCAGCAGCGCTAGCGGGGAGCAGTTCTTC.

V is TRBV4-1 and J is TRBJ2-1, with D maybe TRBD1 (5 bases). This CDR3 comprises 13 residues. CDR1 is MGHRA, CDR2 YSYEKL, per germline. The V end lost 3 bases, the J end lost 9 bases, and 12 bases lay between the germline ends. CDR3 sequence reads: CASSQRYRGEQFF. DNA for the CDR3: TGCGCCAGCAGCCAGAGATATAGGGGTGAGCAGTTCTTC.

The CDR3 DNA reads as TGCGCCAGCAGTCATCCGGGGAGCAGGTTACTTCAGGGGCCCTATGGCTACACCTTC. Residues: CASSHPGSRLLQGPYGYTF. V gene TRBV23-1 combines with J gene TRBJ1-2; D might be TRBD1 (6 bases). TRBV23-1 carries the ORF label, with uncertain function. This CDR3 comprises 19 residues. V dropped 3 bases and J dropped 4 bases, with 27 bases sitting between them.

The rearrangement links TRBV4-1 to TRBJ1-1; 7 bases fit TRBD1. Trimming cost V 4 bases and J 10 bases; bases outside gene matches: 15. Germline V gene lookup returns CDR1 MGHRA and CDR2 YSYEKL. This CDR3 spans 15 amino acids. The DNA of the CDR3 is TGCGCCAGCAGCCCTCAGACAGGGACTAGGGGAAGAGCTTTCTTT. It is translated as CASSPQTGTRGRAFF.

The table lists this clone with a count of one. This chain connects TRBV7-2 to TRBJ1-1; 7 bases line up with TRBD1. Germline V gene lookup returns CDR1 SGHTA and CDR2 FQGNSA. Germline trimming cut 3 bases from V and 5 bases from J; bases unmatched to any gene: 9. There are 15 residues in the CDR3. The CDR3 nucleotides read TGTGCCAGCAGCTTCCGGGACAGTCCGAGAACTGAAGCTTTCTTT. Translation gives CASSFRDSPRTEAFF.

The J gene is TRBJ2-5, the V gene TRBV12-5; 9 nucleotides match TRBD2. From germline, CDR1 is LGHNT and CDR2 FRNRAP. This CDR3 comprises 14 residues. The V segment lost 5 bases and the J segment 2 bases; nucleotides outside the gene matches: 3. CDR3 amino acids: CASGVAGVQETQYF. The CDR3 nucleotides are TGTGCTAGTGGTGTAGCGGGGGTACAAGAGACCCAGTACTTC.

The chain joins TRBV9 to TRBJ1-5; 9 bases agree with TRBD1. Germline V gene sequence: CDR1 SGDLS, CDR2 YYNGEE. The junction had 8 bases not matched to a gene; V was cut back by 0 bases and J by 7 bases. The CDR3 sequence is 16 residues long. This chain's CDR3 is CASSVGIGTGSQPQHF. The CDR3, as DNA: TGTGCCAGCAGCGTAGGGATAGGGACAGGGAGCCAGCCCCAGCATTTT.

The J gene is TRBJ1-5, the V gene TRBV2; 9 nucleotides align to TRBD1. The CDR3 sequence is 13 residues long. With V trimmed by 8 bases and J by 5 bases, 4 bases remained unmatched. CDR1 SNHLY and CDR2 FYNNEI come from the germline V gene. In DNA, the CDR3 is TGTGCCAGCGGGAGGGACAGGGATCAGCCCCAGCATTTT. It is translated as CASGRDRDQPQHF.

The chain links TRBV6-1 to TRBJ2-7, with D hard to call. V was shortened by 6 bases and J by 3 bases, with 3 bases between the two germline ends. The CDR3 sequence is 10 residues long. Germline V gene lookup returns CDR1 MNHNS and CDR2 SASEGT. CDR3 bases: TGTGCCAGCAGCTTCTACGAGCAGTACTTC. Translated, it gives CASSFYEQYF.

The V and J genes are TRBV6-5 and TRBJ2-7, with 7 bases lining up with TRBD1. The CDR3 runs 15 residues. With V trimmed by 5 bases and J by 1 base, 8 bases remained unmatched. Per the germline V gene, CDR1 is MNHEY and CDR2 is SVGAGI. CDR3 sequence: CASSQGQLLSYEQYF. The CDR3 DNA reads TGTGCCAGCAGTCAGGGACAGTTGCTATCCTACGAGCAGTACTTC.

The V gene is TRBV6-1, the J gene TRBJ1-5, with D perhaps matching TRBD1 (5 bases). This CDR3 spans 13 amino acids. V lost 7 bases and J 7 bases, leaving 14 bases between the germline ends. Germline loops: CDR1 MNHNS, CDR2 SASEGT. Here the CDR3 reads CASTFREGQPQHF. CDR3 DNA: TGTGCCAGCACCTTCAGGGAAGGCCAGCCCCAGCATTTT.

The V and J genes are TRBV19 and TRBJ1-5; TRBD1 might be the D (6 bases). The germline V gene has CDR1 LNHDA and CDR2 SQIVND (reference sequence). The germline V and J ends were trimmed by 3 bases and 10 bases, with 19 bases remaining between them. The CDR3 extends over 15 amino acids. The CDR3 sequence is CASSMDRWVRQPQHF. The CDR3 bases are TGTGCCAGTAGTATGGACAGATGGGTCCGTCAACCCCAGCATTTT.

This chain joins TRBV27 and TRBJ2-1; D is unresolved. CDR1 MNHEY and CDR2 SMNVEV come from the germline V gene (reference sequence). V gave up 8 bases and J gave up 5 bases, with 7 bases separating them. This CDR3 is built from 11 residues. CDR3 in DNA: TGTGCCAGCGGGCCTGACAATGAGCAGTTCTTC. Protein sequence: CASGPDNEQFF.

This sequence joins TRBV2 and TRBJ1-3; D may be TRBD1 (5 bases). The CDR3 loop spans 16 amino acids. With 5 bases removed from V and 0 bases from J, the gap between germline ends came to 14 bases. Germline assignment: CDR1 SNHLY and CDR2 FYNNEI. This CDR3 is CASSFWGLSSGNTIYF. The CDR3 DNA sequence: TGTGCCAGCAGTTTTTGGGGACTGAGCTCTGGAAACACCATATATTTT.

The V call is TRBV6-1, the J call TRBJ1-2; a possible D gene is TRBD1 (5 bases). Germline assignment: CDR1 MNHNS and CDR2 SASEGT. CDR3 length: 13 residues. V was cut by 8 bases and J by 6 bases, with 16 bases left in between. DNA for the CDR3: TGTGCCAGCCGACTTGGGGCAGGGCATGGCTACACCTTC. Its translation: CASRLGAGHGYTF.

The chain uses TRBV29-1 and TRBJ1-2; a possible D gene is TRBD1 (5 bases). The CDR3 spans 14 residues. CDR1 and CDR2 (germline): SQVTM, ANQGSEA. Trimming removed 4 bases from V and 4 bases from J, with 16 bases in between. CDR3 sequence (DNA): TGCAGCGTTGCCGGGGTGAGGGGACTCTATGGCTACACCTTC. It specifies CSVAGVRGLYGYTF.

The chain links TRBV7-8 to TRBJ1-1; TRBD1 is a possible D gene (6 bases). This CDR3 spans 14 amino acids. Germline V gene data show CDR1 as SGHVS and CDR2 as FQNEAQ. Trimming took off 2 bases at V and 6 bases at J, with 13 bases between the two ends. The CDR3 here is CASSLSWGLAEAFF. Here the CDR3 DNA reads TGTGCCAGCAGCTTAAGTTGGGGGCTTGCTGAAGCTTTCTTT.

This chain connects TRBV10-2 to TRBJ2-7, with D perhaps matching TRBD2 (5 bases). This CDR3 contains 12 residues. The V gene lost 8 bases and the J gene lost 0 bases, with 8 bases spanning the gap. The germline gives CDR1 WSHSY, CDR2 SAAADI. This CDR3 reads CASRRGSYEQYF. The CDR3 DNA reads as TGCGCCAGCCGACGGGGCTCCTACGAGCAGTACTTC.

J is TRBJ1-5 and V is TRBV14; perhaps TRBD1 as D (6 bases). The CDR3 contains 14 residues. Per the germline V gene, CDR1 is SGHDN and CDR2 is FVKESK. With 1 base removed from V and 7 bases from J, the gap between germline ends came to 11 bases. In DNA form, the CDR3 reads TGTGCCAGCAGCCAAGGGGGTAGGGGGCAGCCCCAGCATTTT. It is translated as CASSQGGRGQPQHF. The variable domain in full, completed from reference TRBV14 and TRBJ1-5, reads EAGVTQFPSHSVIEKGQTVTLRCDPISGHDNLYWYRRVMGKEIKFLLHFVKESKQDESGMPNNRFLAERTGGTYSTLKVQPAELEDSGVYFCASSQGGRGQPQHFGDGTRLSIL.